This T cell receptor beta chain was sequenced for a study of regulatory and conventional T cells in RAG deficiency. Looked up from germline, CDR1 is SNHLY and CDR2 is FYNNEI. Trimming took off 7 bases at V and 4 bases at J, with 10 bases between the two ends. The CDR3 length is 13 residues. Measured with immunoSEQ multiplex PCR; TCRdb has only the in-frame clones, and not every one. The table includes approximately 35,000 clones, 76% detected once. The sorted conventional CD4+ T cells were CD25-low and CD127-high, with genomic DNA sequenced. The data also belong to a second study, concerning regulatory T cells. Per that paper: The primer mix had 52 TRBV and 13 TRBJ primers.

The sequenced sample consisted of CD4+ effector T cells sorted from blood. The source is a human donor in good health. The V gene is TRBV2, the J gene TRBJ2-2; a possible D gene is TRBD1 (6 bases). Written as DNA, the CDR3 is TGTGCCAGCACTTCAGGGGTCACCGGGGAGCTGTTTTTT. It is translated as CASTSGVTGELFF.